These 16 T cell receptor beta chains were all obtained from the same sample, sequenced in a study of T-cell memory formation after mild COVID-19. MiXCR was run by TCRdb on the 5' RACE reads, yielding one entry per CDR3 protein. The sample carries hundreds of thousands of distinct CDR3 sequences, around 28% recorded once. Material for sequencing was PBMCs or a T cell subset sorted from them (not recorded which). The receptors were gathered from an adult woman who had mild COVID-19 (a few samples of this study predate the infection). Cell type and time point are not known.

This clonotype was picked up a small number of times. The chain is built from TRBV3-1 and TRBJ2-7; a weak D match, TRBD1 (5 bases). Trimming removed 0 bases at V and 2 bases at J, with 14 bases between. Germline V CDR1 and CDR2: LGHDT, YNNKEL (reference sequence). This CDR3 has 16 amino acids. Here the CDR3 DNA reads TGTGCCAGCAGCCAAGATTTATGGCAGGGTGCCTACGAGCAGTACTTC. Protein product: CASSQDLWQGAYEQYF.

The genes are TRBV4-1 and TRBJ1-2; D call uncertain. This CDR3 has 14 amino acids. With 1 base removed from V and 4 bases from J, the gap between germline ends came to 10 bases. CDR1 MGHRA and CDR2 YSYEKL come from the germline V gene. The chain's CDR3 is CASSQADLIYGYTF. CDR3 DNA: TGCGCCAGCAGCCAAGCAGATCTGATCTATGGCTACACCTTC.

The rearrangement uses TRBV5-6 and TRBJ2-7; D might be TRBD2 (6 bases). The CDR3 runs to 15 residues. Germline V lookup: CDR1 SGHDT, CDR2 YYEEEE. V lost 0 bases, J lost 0 bases, and 10 bases lay in between. The CDR3 nucleotides read TGTGCCAGCAGCTTGGAGGGACTTCGCTCCTACGAGCAGTACTTC. Encoded protein: CASSLEGLRSYEQYF. The complete variable domain, with remaining parts taken from reference TRBV5-6 and TRBJ2-7, reads DAGVTQSPTHLIKTRGQQVTLRCSPKSGHDTVSWYQQALGQGPQFIFQYYEEEERQRGNFPDRFSGHQFPNYSSELNVNALLLGDSALYLCASSLEGLRSYEQYFGPGTRLTVT.

This clonotype was seen a few times. CDR3 nucleotide sequence: TGTGCCAGCAGCTTGAGCCTAGCGGGGACGGATACGCAGTATTTT. Protein sequence: CASSLSLAGTDTQYF. V is TRBV5-4 and J is TRBJ2-3; the match to TRBD2 covers 9 bases. V lost 1 base and J lost 6; bases outside the gene matches: 6. Germline lookup yields CDR1 SGHNT and CDR2 YYREEE (reference sequence). This CDR3 has 15 amino acids.

The chain combines TRBV14 with TRBJ2-2; 8 bases are shared with TRBD2. The V gene end was trimmed by 0 bases and the J gene end by 0 bases; junction bases not matched to a gene: 3. CDR3 length: 17 amino acids. The germline V gene encodes CDR1 SGHDN and CDR2 FVKESK. The chain's CDR3 is CASSQDQLAANTGELFF. The CDR3 nucleotides read TGTGCCAGCAGCCAAGATCAACTAGCGGCGAACACCGGGGAGCTGTTTTTT.

This clonotype was seen a handful of times. The genes are TRBV14 and TRBJ1-2, with D uncertain. Per the germline V gene, CDR1 is SGHDN and CDR2 is FVKESK. This CDR3 is built from 13 residues. V lost 3 bases and J 4 bases, leaving 9 bases between the germline ends. The DNA of the CDR3 is TGTGCCAGCAGCCAGGCCCCAGGCTATGGCTACACCTTC. The encoded protein is CASSQAPGYGYTF.

This sequence joins TRBV12-3 or TRBV12-4 and TRBJ1-5; 7 bases are shared with TRBD1. Trimming removed 1 base from V and 4 bases from J; junction bases left unmatched: 4. CDR3 length: 15 amino acids. The CDR3 reads CASSLVQGGNQPQHF. The CDR3 region has the DNA TGTGCCAGCAGTTTAGTGCAGGGGGGTAATCAGCCCCAGCATTTT.

This clonotype was found a few times. The chain carries TRBV20-1 and TRBJ2-2; TRBD2 might be the D (6 bases). The germline CDR1 and CDR2 sequences are DFQATT and SNEGSKA (reference sequence). The CDR3 has 13 amino acids. V lost 6 bases and J 3 bases, leaving 11 bases between the germline ends. The CDR3 DNA reads as TGCAGTGCCCTTAGCGGATACACCGGGGAGCTGTTTTTT. Translating gives CSALSGYTGELFF.

J is TRBJ2-7 and V is TRBV5-1; no firm D call. This CDR3 contains 13 residues. Looked up from germline, CDR1 is SGHRS and CDR2 is YFSETQ. Trimming pared 0 bases from V and 3 bases from J, leaving 7 bases between. For the CDR3, the DNA is TGCGCCAGCAGCTTGGGGGCAGACTACGAGCAGTACTTC. This encodes CASSLGADYEQYF.

The V and J genes are TRBV28 and TRBJ2-3; TRBD2 might be the D (5 bases). Between the trimmed V and J ends, which lost 3 bases and 0 bases, there was a span of 10 bases. This CDR3 spans 15 amino acids. Germline V gene sequence: CDR1 MDHEN, CDR2 SYDVKM. CDR3 nucleotides: TGTGCCAGCAGTTTGGACTCTCCTAGCACAGATACGCAGTATTTT. Translating it yields CASSLDSPSTDTQYF.

The chain recombines TRBV19 with TRBJ1-1, with D tentatively TRBD1 (6 bases). V was pared by 3 bases and J by 5 bases, with 10 bases between. The V gene's germline CDR1 is LNHDA and CDR2 SQIVND (reference sequence). The CDR3 is 13 residues long. The CDR3 region is CASSMAGATEAFF. In DNA form, the CDR3 reads TGTGCCAGTAGTATGGCGGGGGCTACTGAAGCTTTCTTT.

This clonotype came up a few times. The chain carries TRBV9 and TRBJ1-3, with 10 bases identical to TRBD1. V was clipped by 2 bases and J by 0 bases; unmatched bases: 5. There are 17 residues in the CDR3. Germline V gene lookup returns CDR1 SGDLS and CDR2 YYNGEE. The CDR3 is CASSVGDRGGSGNTIYF. The CDR3 coding sequence is TGTGCCAGCAGCGTCGGGGACAGGGGTGGCTCTGGAAACACCATATATTTT.

V gene TRBV18 combines with J gene TRBJ2-5, with no clear D. Germline V gives CDR1 KGHSH, CDR2 LQKENI. The CDR3 length is 13 residues. Trimming shortened V by 1 base and J by 3 bases, and 6 bases separated the two germline ends. The CDR3 sequence is CASSPQGKETQYF. CDR3 bases: TGTGCCAGCTCACCACAGGGCAAAGAGACCCAGTACTTC.

This clonotype came up a few times. The chain combines TRBV7-2 with TRBJ2-7, with 7 positions matching TRBD1. Germline V lookup: CDR1 SGHTA, CDR2 FQGNSA. V gave up 5 bases and J gave up 6 bases; unmatched junction bases: 10. CDR3 size: 14 residues. The CDR3, as DNA: TGTGCCAGCAGCCTATTAACGGCAGGGGGCGAGCAGTACTTC. This codes for CASSLLTAGGEQYF.

This clonotype was observed a few times. This sequence joins TRBV3-1 and TRBJ2-1, with D possibly being TRBD2 (5 bases). Deletions cut 1 base from V and 9 bases from J, with 7 bases between. The CDR3 totals 12 residues. Germline V gene lookup returns CDR1 LGHDT and CDR2 YNNKEL (reference sequence). For the CDR3, the DNA is TGTGCCAGCAGCCAAGCCGAGGGTGAGCAGTTCTTC. Protein sequence: CASSQAEGEQFF.

This clonotype occurred a few times. The chain joins TRBV5-1 to TRBJ2-5; 8 bases are shared with TRBD2. Trimming cost V 0 bases and J 2 bases; bases outside gene matches: 6. CDR1 and CDR2 (germline): SGHRS, YFSETQ. This CDR3 spans 16 amino acids. CDR3 in amino acids: CASSLGLAGLQETQYF. CDR3 DNA: TGCGCCAGCAGCTTGGGGTTAGCGGGGCTTCAAGAGACCCAGTACTTC.